Presented here are 11 T cell receptor beta chains from one specimen sequenced in a study of human T cells and chemical hapten exposure. Time point of the sample: pre-sensitization, week 0. Indicated treatment: therapeutic diphenylcyclopropenone sensitization with weekly scalp DPC. MiXCR, applied by TCRdb to the RACE reads, yields one record per CDR3 protein. There are 200,000 to 300,000 distinct CDR3 sequences in the sample; approximately 8.6% occur only once, and about 2.5% lies in the top ten. This specimen was whole blood, taken in connection with sensitization to the hapten diphenylcyclopropenone (DPC). The source is a middle-aged woman with alopecia areata. Some clones in this sample may be carry-over from other donors' samples.

This clonotype was recorded a few times. V usage is TRBV9 and J usage is TRBJ2-3, with a tentative D call TRBD2 (5 bases). The germline V gene encodes CDR1 SGDLS and CDR2 YYNGEE. With 6 bases removed from V and 3 bases from J, the gap between germline ends came to 17 bases. This CDR3 is built from 15 residues. CDR3 DNA sequence: TGTGCCAGCAATAAGGGCGGGCTGGGGACAGATACGCAGTATTTT. This translates into CASNKGGLGTDTQYF. Full variable domain (rest looked up from reference TRBV9 and TRBJ2-3): DSGVTQTPKHLITATGQRVTLRCSPRSGDLSVYWYQQSLDQGLQFLIQYYNGEERAKGNILERFSAQQFPDLHSELNLSSLELGDSALYFCASNKGGLGTDTQYFGPGTRLTVL.

This clonotype was seen a few times. DNA of the CDR3: TGCGCCAGCAGCCAAGATATCATCATCGTGGGTAGTAGCAATCAGCCCCAGCATTTT. Translation: CASSQDIIIVGSSNQPQHF. The chain links TRBV4-3 to TRBJ1-5; no definite D call. Germline lookup yields CDR1 LGHNA and CDR2 YSLEER. This CDR3 contains 19 residues. Trimming shortened V by 0 bases and J by 0 bases, and 18 bases separated the two germline ends.

The chain links TRBV20-1 to TRBJ1-4; no firm D call. V gave up 0 bases and J gave up 2 bases, with 10 bases separating them. Germline V CDR1 and CDR2: DFQATT, SNEGSKA (reference sequence). The CDR3 totals 15 residues. CDR3 DNA: TGCAGTGCTAGAGATCAGCAGCGGACTAATGAAAAACTGTTTTTT. Encoded protein: CSARDQQRTNEKLFF.

This clonotype has a handful of counts. V and J are TRBV7-9 and TRBJ2-1; TRBD1 matches at 7 bases. Trimming removed 5 bases from V and 0 bases from J; junction bases left unmatched: 7. There are 16 residues in the CDR3. CDR1 is SEHNR, CDR2 FQNEAQ, per germline (reference sequence). This chain's CDR3 is CASSPATGTSYNEQFF. DNA for the CDR3: TGTGCCAGCAGCCCGGCGACAGGGACCTCCTACAATGAGCAGTTCTTC.

The chain combines TRBV29-1 with TRBJ1-5; 7 positions match TRBD1. Germline CDR1 reads SQVTM; CDR2 reads ANQGSEA. The CDR3 extends over 15 amino acids. V lost 4 bases, J lost 4 bases, and 10 bases stayed unmatched. Here the CDR3 DNA reads TGCAGCGTTGGATATTTGACAGGGTCAAATCAGCCCCAGCATTTT. Its protein is CSVGYLTGSNQPQHF.

This chain connects TRBV10-3 to TRBJ1-1; no reliable D call. Germline CDR1 is ENHRY and CDR2 is SYGVKD. The CDR3 loop spans 13 amino acids. Trimming left V 5 bases short and J 2 bases short, with 9 bases between. CDR3 coding DNA: TGTGCCATCAGTCTGGATGCTAACACTGAAGCTTTCTTT. Protein sequence: CAISLDANTEAFF.

The gene calls are TRBV20-1 and TRBJ1-1, with a possible D match to TRBD1 (6 bases). The CDR3 spans 12 residues. In germline, CDR1 is DFQATT, CDR2 SNEGSKA (reference sequence). V lost 5 bases to trimming and J lost 4 bases, with 11 bases between them. In DNA form, the CDR3 reads TGCAGTGCTTGGACAGTCGCCACTGAAGCTTTCTTT. Translating it yields CSAWTVATEAFF.

This clonotype has at least ten counts. V usage is TRBV5-5 and J usage is TRBJ2-5; D is perhaps TRBD1 or TRBD2 (6 bases each). The CDR3 contains 14 residues. V was trimmed by 0 bases and J by 5 bases, leaving 11 bases between them. Germline V lookup: CDR1 SGHKS, CDR2 YYEKEE (reference sequence). The CDR3 DNA sequence: TGTGCCAGCAGCTTGGCTCAGGGGAGGGAGACCCAGTACTTC. As protein: CASSLAQGRETQYF. The variable domain in full, with the rest retrieved from reference TRBV5-5 and TRBJ2-5, is DAGVTQSPTHLIKTRGQQVTLRCSPISGHKSVSWYQQVLGQGPQFIFQYYEKEERGRGNFPDRFSARQFPNYSSELNVNALLLGDSALYLCASSLAQGRETQYFGPGTRLLVL.

The chain employs TRBV28 and TRBJ2-4; the match to TRBD2 covers 15 bases. This CDR3 has 14 amino acids. With V trimmed by 4 bases and J by 9 bases, 1 base remained unmatched. CDR1 and CDR2 from the germline V gene are MDHEN and SYDVKM. The CDR3 sequence: CASSSGLAGGIQYF. In DNA, the CDR3 is TGTGCCAGCAGTTCGGGACTAGCGGGAGGCATTCAGTACTTC.

This clonotype was detected only a few times. The J gene is TRBJ2-4, the V gene TRBV6-6; 9 bases map to TRBD1. The CDR3 is 17 residues long. The V and J ends lost 7 bases and 1 base, in that order; junction bases with no gene match: 11. The germline V gene has CDR1 MNHNY and CDR2 SVGAGI (reference sequence). CDR3 region: CASTTNRGLLAKNIQYF. The CDR3 DNA reads as TGTGCCAGCACAACCAACAGGGGGCTTTTGGCCAAAAACATTCAGTACTTC.

In this sample, this clonotype turned up a few times. The chain joins TRBV9 to TRBJ1-6, with D possibly TRBD1 on 5 matching bases. Trimming pared 0 bases from V and 6 bases from J, leaving 7 bases between. Per germline, CDR1 SGDLS and CDR2 YYNGEE. This CDR3 has 14 residues. Written as DNA, the CDR3 is TGTGCCAGCAGCGTAGAGGGGTCTAATTCACCCCTCCACTTT. As protein: CASSVEGSNSPLHF.